This TCR beta chain was documented in a study of response to subunit inactivated influenza vaccine. CDR1 is SGHTA, CDR2 FQGNSA, per germline. The CDR3 loop spans 13 amino acids. Trimming shortened V by 2 bases and J by 5 bases, and 10 bases separated the two germline ends. Regarding the study as a whole: T cells newly recruited by each seasonal influenza vaccination are few, the authors suggested.

Ten or more counts support this clonotype. Its antigen is as yet unknown. TCRdb re-derived calls from the RT-PCR reads in MiXCR, one entry per CDR3 protein. The repertoire has some 500,000 distinct CDR3 sequences, about 25% of them found once; the top ten carry approximately 2%. The J gene is TRBJ2-7, the V gene TRBV7-2; unclear D gene. The material sequenced was CD4+ T cells sorted from PBMCs, taken roughly 5 days after vaccination. This receptor was obtained from a man in his fifties or sixties who received an inactivated influenza vaccine. The CDR3 nucleotides are TGTGCCAGCAGCTTAACAGATTTCCACGAGCAGTACTTC. Translating it yields CASSLTDFHEQYF.